This T cell receptor beta chain comes out of a study of blood T cell repertoires in COVID-19. Overall study context: The United States, Italy and Spain were the sources of the acute and convalescent COVID-19 samples. T cells, B-cell-depleted T cells, or PBMCs supplied cDNA or gDNA.

Authors' processing steps: Reference gene primer amplification gave estimated nucleated cell counts. Repertoires were generated with immunoSEQ multiplex PCR, while TCRdb's copy carries only in-frame clones and drops some. The V and J calls and clone size come from that table; D and trimming were worked out from the DNA. The sample records 100,000 to 120,000 clones, roughly 85% being singletons. The V end was cut by 7 bases, the J end by 0 bases, with 5 bases between. The CDR3 runs to 12 residues. The receptor was derived from a human donor in a cohort sampled during active COVID-19. The chain combines TRBV12-3 or TRBV12-4 with TRBJ2-3; D is unresolved. The sample was peripheral blood. This chain's CDR3 is CASTTSTDTQYF. The CDR3 DNA reads TGTGCCAGCACAACTAGCACAGATACGCAGTATTTT.